One and the same sample provided the 13 T cell receptor beta chains below, sequenced in a study of cytomegalovirus exposure and HLA in healthy donors. With 60 Vbeta and 13 Jbeta primers, the PCR was carried out. Clones were sequenced by immunoSEQ multiplex PCR, and TCRdb holds only the in-frame ones, with some missing. Found here are about 200,000 clones, approximately 78% of them singletons; the top ten hold around 2.7%. Sequences were obtained from PBMCs. All receptors derive from a woman between 40 and 55 years old in good health and CMV-seronegative.

The rearrangement joins TRBV30 to TRBJ1-6; perhaps TRBD1 as D (6 bases). Trimming shortened V by 3 bases and J by 10 bases, and 13 bases separated the two germline ends. Germline loops: CDR1 GTSNPN, CDR2 SVGIG (reference sequence). The CDR3 spans 13 residues. CDR3 sequence (DNA): TGTGCCTGGAGCCTGACAGGTCAATCACCCCTCCACTTT. Amino acid sequence: CAWSLTGQSPLHF. Full variable domain (outside the CDR3, taken from reference TRBV30 and TRBJ1-6): SQTIHQWPATLVQPVGSPLSLECTVEGTSNPNLYWYRQAAGRGLQLLFYSVGIGQISSEVPQNLSASRPQDRQFILSSKKLLLSDSGFYLCAWSLTGQSPLHFGNGTRLTVT.

The DNA of the CDR3 is TGTGCCAGCAGTTTCCGGTACAATCAGCCCCAGCATTTT. Translating gives CASSFRYNQPQHF. J is TRBJ1-5 and V is TRBV27; D is unclear. Germline-derived CDR1 and CDR2 are MNHEY and SMNVEV (reference sequence). Trimming removed 3 bases at V and 3 bases at J, with 6 bases between. The CDR3 sequence is 13 residues long.

The chain couples TRBV7-2 to TRBJ2-7; 8 nucleotides align to TRBD2. The CDR3 is 13 residues long. Germline V CDR1 and CDR2: SGHTA, FQGNSA. J was trimmed by 6 bases and V by 3 bases; bases with no gene match: 4. The CDR3 DNA sequence: TGTGCCAGCAGCTTCGACGGGAGGGGCGAGCAGTACTTC. Translation gives CASSFDGRGEQYF.

The chain combines TRBV28 with TRBJ2-7; 11 bases are shared with TRBD2. This CDR3 spans 15 amino acids. V trimming: 7 bases; J trimming: 9 bases; junction bases outside the gene matches: 14. The germline V gene encodes CDR1 MDHEN and CDR2 SYDVKM. The CDR3 here is CASKLAGDNGGVQYF. Written as DNA, the CDR3 is TGTGCCAGCAAACTAGCGGGAGACAATGGAGGTGTGCAGTACTTC.

This clone occurred a few times. The rearrangement links TRBV6-4 to TRBJ1-5; possible D gene TRBD1, 5 bases. This CDR3 has 19 amino acids. The V end was cut by 4 bases, the J end by 2 bases, with 24 bases between. Germline values: CDR1 MRHNA, CDR2 SNTAGT. CDR3 sequence: CASSVPPGEGGACNQPQHF. The DNA of the CDR3 is TGTGCCAGCAGTGTTCCCCCCGGGGAGGGAGGGGCTTGCAATCAGCCCCAGCATTTT.

The chain combines TRBV11-2 with TRBJ1-2; D possibly corresponds to TRBD1 (6 bases). Germline CDR1 and CDR2: SGHAT and FQNNGV. This CDR3 has 13 residues. The ends were cut back, 5 bases at V and 1 base at J, with 8 bases in the middle. The CDR3 region has the DNA TGTGCCAGCAGCCAACAGGGTAACTATGGCTACACCTTC. Translated, it gives CASSQQGNYGYTF.

The rearrangement uses TRBV5-1 and TRBJ2-5; TRBD1 might be the D (6 bases). The ends were cut back, 4 bases at V and 3 bases at J, with 13 bases in the middle. In germline, CDR1 is SGHRS, CDR2 YFSETQ. This CDR3 comprises 14 residues. The CDR3 nucleotides are TGCGCCAGCAGCGTCGGCAGGGGTAAAGAGACCCAGTACTTC. Its translation: CASSVGRGKETQYF.

In its sample, this clone was seen a few times. V is TRBV5-1 and J is TRBJ1-1, with D perhaps TRBD1 (6 bases). V lost 5 bases and J lost 1, with 18 bases in between. Germline lookup yields CDR1 SGHRS and CDR2 YFSETQ. The CDR3 runs to 16 residues. This CDR3 is CASSQPTAGANTEAFF. For the CDR3, the DNA is TGCGCCAGCAGTCAGCCTACCGCGGGGGCGAACACTGAAGCTTTCTTT.

The CDR3 region is CASSLGLAPYEQYF. The CDR3 coding sequence is TGTGCCAGCAGCCTGGGACTAGCGCCCTACGAGCAGTACTTC. The chain carries TRBV7-8 and TRBJ2-7; 10 bases are a match to TRBD2. The V gene end was trimmed by 5 bases and the J gene end by 2 bases; junction bases not matched to a gene: 3. This CDR3 region has 14 residues. Germline CDR1 is SGHVS and CDR2 is FQNEAQ.

Only a few counts were recorded for this clone. The chain combines TRBV4-1 with TRBJ2-1, with TRBD2 identical over 7 bases. V lost 0 bases, J lost 8 bases, and 10 bases stayed unmatched. The CDR3 is 16 residues long. Germline lookup yields CDR1 MGHRA and CDR2 YSYEKL. The CDR3 loop is CASSQDERGGWDEQFF. The CDR3, as DNA: TGCGCCAGCAGCCAAGATGAAAGGGGAGGGTGGGATGAGCAGTTCTTC.

A single count supports this clone. V is TRBV6-1 and J is TRBJ2-7, with TRBD2 matching 13 bases. Germline assignment: CDR1 MNHNS and CDR2 SASEGT. J was trimmed by 6 bases and V by 5 bases; bases with no gene match: 7. CDR3 length: 15 residues. The DNA for the CDR3 is TGTGCCAGCAGTACCGGACTAGCGGGAGTAGGCGAGCAGTACTTC. It translates to CASSTGLAGVGEQYF.

The rearrangement links TRBV30 to TRBJ2-7; the D is unclear. Germline V gene data show CDR1 as GTSNPN and CDR2 as SVGIG (reference sequence). This CDR3 region has 12 residues. V was shortened by 3 bases and J by 2 bases, with 8 bases between the two germline ends. The DNA for the CDR3 is TGTGCCTGGAGGGAGTCGCCCTACGAGCAGTACTTC. Protein: CAWRESPYEQYF.

Comments on this clone: The sample holds other DNA sequences that translate to the same CDR3. DNA of the CDR3: TGTGCCAGCAGTCTCCGGGGTAGCAATCAGCCCCAGCATTTT. Amino acid sequence: CASSLRGSNQPQHF. The chain uses TRBV27 and TRBJ1-5; D not resolved. Trimming left V 5 bases short and J 0 bases short, with 8 bases between. Germline V gene data show CDR1 as MNHEY and CDR2 as SMNVEV (reference sequence). This CDR3 is 14 amino acids long.